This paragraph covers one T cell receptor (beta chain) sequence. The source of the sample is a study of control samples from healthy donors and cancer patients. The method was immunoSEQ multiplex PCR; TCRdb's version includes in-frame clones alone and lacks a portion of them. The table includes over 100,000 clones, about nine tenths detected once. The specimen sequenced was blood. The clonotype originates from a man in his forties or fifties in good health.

As DNA, the CDR3 is TGTGCCAGCAGCGTGGACTCCCTCGGCACAGATACGCAGTATTTT. Amino acids: CASSVDSLGTDTQYF. J is TRBJ2-3 and V is TRBV5-4; tentative D call: TRBD2 (5 bases). V shed 4 bases and J shed 1 base, with 13 bases lying between them. This CDR3 has 15 amino acids. Germline lookup yields CDR1 SGHNT and CDR2 YYREEE (reference sequence). The entire variable domain, with the rest obtained from reference TRBV5-4 and TRBJ2-3, is as follows: ETGVTQSPTHLIKTRGQQVTLRCSSQSGHNTVSWYQQALGQGPQFIFQYYREEENGRGNFPPRFSGLQFPNYSSELNVNALELDDSALYLCASSVDSLGTDTQYFGPGTRLTVL.